Presented here are 28 T cell receptor beta chains from one specimen sequenced in a study of blood T cell repertoires in COVID-19. Sequencing used immunoSEQ multiplex PCR; TCRdb keeps in-frame clones, though not all of them. The sample includes approximately 260,000 clones, about 91% seen only once; the top ten take approximately 5%. The sequenced material came from peripheral blood. These TCRs come from a woman aged 40-49 years who had recovered from COVID-19.

The chain recombines TRBV24-1 with TRBJ2-1, with 8 positions matching TRBD2. The germline CDR1 and CDR2 sequences are KGHDR and SFDVKD. The CDR3 has 16 residues. V shed 3 bases, J shed 8 bases, and the junction held 11 bases outside the gene matches. The DNA of the CDR3 is TGTGCCACCAGTGATCCGGCCAGCGGGGGAGAGGATGAGCAGTTCTTC. Its translation: CATSDPASGGEDEQFF.

The rearrangement links TRBV5-6 to TRBJ2-7; maybe TRBD2 (6 bases). CDR3 length: 11 amino acids. Germline V gene sequence: CDR1 SGHDT, CDR2 YYEEEE. Trimming pared 2 bases from V and 9 bases from J, leaving 9 bases between. In DNA, the CDR3 is TGTGCCAGCAGCTTTGGAGGGGTGCAGTACTTC. It encodes CASSFGGVQYF.

This clone has only one observation. The gene calls are TRBV7-6 and TRBJ1-3, with D unclear. The ends were cut back, 6 bases at V and 3 bases at J, with 6 bases in the middle. This CDR3 region has 12 residues. CDR1 and CDR2 (germline): SGHVS, FNYEAQ. In nucleotides, the CDR3 is TGTGCCAGCAGTACCAGTGGAAACACCATATATTTT. Amino acid sequence: CASSTSGNTIYF. The complete variable domain, with remaining parts taken from reference TRBV7-6 and TRBJ1-3, reads GAGVSQSPRYKVTKRGQDVALRCDPISGHVSLYWYRQALGQGPEFLTYFNYEAQQDKSGLPNDRFSAERPEGSISTLTIQRTEQRDSAMYRCASSTSGNTIYFGEGSWLTVV.

The chain employs TRBV4-1 and TRBJ1-4, with D possibly TRBD1 on 6 matching bases. This CDR3 has 14 amino acids. Between the trimmed V and J ends, which lost 2 bases and 6 bases, there was a span of 10 bases. The germline V gene has CDR1 MGHRA and CDR2 YSYEKL. CDR3 in amino acids: CASSQPGDYEKLFF. CDR3 in DNA: TGCGCCAGCAGCCAACCAGGGGATTATGAAAAACTGTTTTTT.

The genes are TRBV27 and TRBJ2-7; no clear D. This CDR3 contains 13 residues. Per germline, CDR1 MNHEY and CDR2 SMNVEV (reference sequence). V gave up 2 bases and J gave up 3 bases, with 8 bases separating them. The chain's CDR3 is CASSLNRYYEQYF. The DNA for the CDR3 is TGTGCCAGCAGTTTAAACCGGTACTACGAGCAGTACTTC.

This chain uses TRBV4-3 with TRBJ2-2; TRBD1 agrees at 7 bases. The CDR3 extends over 14 amino acids. Germline assignment: CDR1 LGHNA and CDR2 YSLEER. With V trimmed by 4 bases and J by 4 bases, 3 bases remained unmatched. The DNA of the CDR3 is TGCGCCAGCAGCCCCGGGACAGTCACCGGGGAGCTGTTTTTT. Translation gives CASSPGTVTGELFF.

For the CDR3, the DNA is TGCGCCAGCAGAGGACAGGCCAAAAACATTCAGTACTTC. Translating gives CASRGQAKNIQYF. The J gene is TRBJ2-4, the V gene TRBV10-2, with D maybe TRBD1 (6 bases). The CDR3 covers 13 residues. Trimming stripped 6 bases from V and 1 base from J, with 7 bases between. Germline V gives CDR1 WSHSY, CDR2 SAAADI.

V gene TRBV30 combines with J gene TRBJ1-5; perhaps TRBD1 as D (6 bases). This CDR3 contains 16 residues. V was pared by 0 bases and J by 3 bases, with 15 bases between. Germline CDR1 GTSNPN, CDR2 SVGIG (reference sequence). The CDR3 bases are TGTGCCTGGAGTGTACCTGGGGGCGAGATCAATCAGCCCCAGCATTTT. This translates into CAWSVPGGEINQPQHF.

This chain uses TRBV5-1 with TRBJ2-3, with D possibly matching TRBD2 (5 bases). Germline V gives CDR1 SGHRS, CDR2 YFSETQ. This CDR3 comprises 15 residues. Trimming took off 2 bases at V and 3 bases at J, with 13 bases between the two ends. The CDR3 DNA reads as TGCGCCAGCAGCTTCGCCGAAGGGAGTACAGATACGCAGTATTTT. It encodes CASSFAEGSTDTQYF. The whole variable domain, remainder taken from reference TRBV5-1 and TRBJ2-3, is KAGVTQTPRYLIKTRGQQVTLSCSPISGHRSVSWYQQTPGQGLQFLFEYFSETQRNKGNFPGRFSGRQFSNSRSEMNVSTLELGDSALYLCASSFAEGSTDTQYFGPGTRLTVL.

The V and J genes are TRBV5-1 and TRBJ1-1; 9 bases agree with TRBD1. The CDR3 has 15 residues. Per germline, CDR1 SGHRS and CDR2 YFSETQ. V lost 4 bases, J lost 0 bases, and 4 bases stayed unmatched. CDR3 in DNA: TGCGCCAGCAGCAGGACAGGGGTGATGAACACTGAAGCTTTCTTT. This translates into CASSRTGVMNTEAFF. Filled out from reference TRBV5-1 and TRBJ1-1, the complete variable domain reads KAGVTQTPRYLIKTRGQQVTLSCSPISGHRSVSWYQQTPGQGLQFLFEYFSETQRNKGNFPGRFSGRQFSNSRSEMNVSTLELGDSALYLCASSRTGVMNTEAFFGQGTRLTVV.

The V and J genes are TRBV3-1 (or the pseudogene TRBV3-2) and TRBJ2-5; 9 bases line up with TRBD2. Germline V CDR1 and CDR2: LGHDT, YNNKEL (reference sequence). This CDR3 has 15 residues. The V gene end was trimmed by 1 base and the J gene end by 5 bases; junction bases not matched to a gene: 5. Here the CDR3 reads CASSQVAGEWETQYF. The CDR3 DNA is TGTGCCAGCAGCCAAGTAGCGGGGGAATGGGAGACCCAGTACTTC.

The CDR3 bases are TGTGCCAGCAGTTCGAGAGGACAGGGAAGAGAGACCCAGTACTTC. Residues: CASSSRGQGRETQYF. This chain links TRBV28 with TRBJ2-5, with 8 bases fitting TRBD1. The length of the CDR3 is 15 residues. The germline V gene encodes CDR1 MDHEN and CDR2 SYDVKM. V gave up 4 bases and J gave up 4 bases; unmatched junction bases: 8.

As DNA, the CDR3 is TGTGCCAGCAGTTACCGTGGACAGGGGAAGGTCTATGGCTACACCTTC. It is translated as CASSYRGQGKVYGYTF. The V call is TRBV6-6, the J call TRBJ1-2; 9 bases fit TRBD1. This CDR3 spans 16 amino acids. The germline V gene encodes CDR1 MNHNY and CDR2 SVGAGI (reference sequence). The J segment lost 4 bases and the V segment lost 2 bases, leaving 8 bases of the junction unmatched.

This chain joins TRBV2 and TRBJ2-7; D gene ambiguous. The CDR3 runs to 12 residues. CDR1 and CDR2 (germline): SNHLY, FYNNEI. Trimming removed 3 bases from V and 0 bases from J, with 3 bases in between. In DNA form, the CDR3 reads TGTGCCAGCAGTGACGTCTCCTACGAGCAGTACGTC. Translating it yields CASSDVSYEQYV.

The CDR3 here is CASRGTSGGFDTQYF. The CDR3 nucleotides read TGTGCCAGCAGGGGGACTAGCGGGGGATTCGATACGCAGTATTTT. The chain couples TRBV6-5 to TRBJ2-3, with 14 bases lining up with TRBD2. The length of the CDR3 is 15 residues. Germline V gene sequence: CDR1 MNHEY, CDR2 SVGAGI. The J segment lost 6 bases and the V segment lost 6 bases, leaving 5 bases of the junction unmatched.

This chain links TRBV19 with TRBJ1-5; D ambiguous. CDR3 length: 14 amino acids. V was shortened by 1 base and J by 4 bases, with 8 bases between the two germline ends. The V gene's germline CDR1 is LNHDA and CDR2 SQIVND (reference sequence). The CDR3: CASSIGFENQPQHF. For the CDR3, the DNA is TGTGCCAGTAGTATAGGGTTTGAGAATCAGCCCCAGCATTTT.

A remark on this clone: Its ends do not fully match the called genes, so a read error is possible. The V and J genes are TRBV10-2 and TRBJ1-4; tentatively, D is TRBD1 (6 bases). CDR1 WSHSY and CDR2 SAAADI come from the germline V gene. This CDR3 comprises 12 residues. The CDR3: CASSESFWGRVF. CDR3 nucleotide sequence: TGCGCCAGCAGTGAGTCGTTCTGGGGGCGGGTCTTT.

The genes are TRBV9 and TRBJ2-3; no clear D. This CDR3 comprises 12 residues. Trimming took 5 bases from V and 7 from J, leaving 11 bases between them. CDR1 is SGDLS and CDR2 is YYNGEE in the germline V gene. CDR3 DNA: TGTGCCAGCAGTCCGAGGTGGAATACGCAGTATTTT. The encoded protein is CASSPRWNTQYF.

The genes are TRBV18 and TRBJ1-1; D possibly corresponds to TRBD1 (5 bases). The CDR3 extends over 13 amino acids. Per germline, CDR1 KGHSH and CDR2 LQKENI. Trimming took off 2 bases at V and 3 bases at J, with 7 bases between the two ends. The CDR3 loop is CASSPKGDTEAFF. Written as DNA, the CDR3 is TGTGCCAGCTCACCAAAAGGGGACACTGAAGCTTTCTTT. The variable domain in full, completed from reference TRBV18 and TRBJ1-1, reads NAGVMQNPRHLVRRRGQEARLRCSPMKGHSHVYWYRQLPEEGLKFMVYLQKENIIDESGMPKERFSAEFPKEGPSILRIQQVVRGDSAAYFCASSPKGDTEAFFGQGTRLTVV.

The J gene is TRBJ1-1, the V gene TRBV30, with D possibly being TRBD1 (5 bases). Germline lookup yields CDR1 GTSNPN and CDR2 SVGIG (reference sequence). The CDR3 spans 15 residues. Deletions cut 2 bases from V and 6 bases from J, with 19 bases between. The chain's CDR3 is CAWSTWGGDGSEAFF. CDR3 bases: TGTGCCTGGAGTACATGGGGAGGGGACGGTTCTGAAGCTTTCTTT.

The chain uses TRBV21-1 and TRBJ1-2. TRBV21-1 represents a pseudogene. This CDR3 is 11 amino acids long. This CDR3 is CASSRGDGYTF. The DNA of the CDR3 is TGTGCCAGCAGCAGGGGGGACGGCTACACCTTC.

This CDR3 reads CASRGQNSPLHF. Here the CDR3 DNA reads TGTGCCAGCAGGGGACAGAATTCACCCCTCCACTTT. The chain links TRBV2 to TRBJ1-6, with TRBD1 matching 7 bases. The germline gives CDR1 SNHLY, CDR2 FYNNEI. This CDR3 comprises 12 residues. J was trimmed by 7 bases and V by 6 bases; bases with no gene match: 0.

This chain uses TRBV5-6 with TRBJ2-1, with D possibly matching TRBD2 (6 bases). The CDR3 is made up of 14 amino acids. The V end lost 5 bases, the J end lost 2 bases, and 11 bases lay between the germline ends. In germline, CDR1 is SGHDT, CDR2 YYEEEE. CDR3 in amino acids: CASSPGVAYNEQFF. As DNA, the CDR3 is TGTGCCAGCAGTCCGGGAGTGGCCTACAATGAGCAGTTCTTC.

The rearrangement links TRBV7-2 to TRBJ1-1; D call uncertain. CDR3 size: 12 residues. Germline V gene data show CDR1 as SGHTA and CDR2 as FQGNSA. V was pared by 7 bases and J by 7 bases, with 13 bases between. The DNA for the CDR3 is TGTGCCAGCACCTCCCGCGGGTTTGAAGCTTTCTTT. This translates into CASTSRGFEAFF.

The V and J genes are TRBV7-9 and TRBJ2-3, with TRBD1 as a possible D gene (5 bases). CDR1 is SEHNR, CDR2 FQNEAQ, per germline (reference sequence). CDR3 length: 15 amino acids. V was trimmed by 1 base and J by 4 bases, leaving 12 bases between them. In DNA form, the CDR3 reads TGTGCCAGCAGCTTAGATAGACAGAGCGCAGATACGCAGTATTTT. It encodes CASSLDRQSADTQYF. Together with reference TRBV7-9 and TRBJ2-3, the CDR3 gives the full variable domain: DTGVSQNPRHKITKRGQNVTFRCDPISEHNRLYWYRQTLGQGPEFLTYFQNEAQLEKSRLLSDRFSAERPKGSFSTLEIQRTEQGDSAMYLCASSLDRQSADTQYFGPGTRLTVL.

The gene calls are TRBV19 and TRBJ2-7; D not certain. V was clipped by 5 bases and J by 4 bases, with 15 bases between them. Germline assignment: CDR1 LNHDA and CDR2 SQIVND (reference sequence). This CDR3 has 14 residues. The CDR3 sequence: CASSRGRIEYEQYF. Here the CDR3 DNA reads TGTGCCAGTAGTCGTGGGCGCATAGAATACGAGCAGTACTTC.

The chain couples TRBV20-1 to TRBJ1-2; TRBD1 might be the D (5 bases). Per the germline V gene, CDR1 is DFQATT and CDR2 is SNEGSKA (reference sequence). Trimming left V 3 bases short and J 8 bases short, with 10 bases between. The CDR3 is made up of 11 amino acids. The CDR3, as DNA: TGCAGTGCTAGGGCCCCAGGGGGCTACACCTTC. Translated, it gives CSARAPGGYTF.

The J gene is TRBJ1-1, the V gene TRBV5-1, with D possibly being TRBD1 (6 bases). This CDR3 is 15 amino acids long. V lost 4 bases and J 2 bases, leaving 15 bases between the germline ends. Germline V CDR1 and CDR2: SGHRS, YFSETQ. Here the CDR3 DNA reads TGCGCCAGCAGCAGGGAGACAGGAGTTAACACTGAAGCTTTCTTT. The encoded protein is CASSRETGVNTEAFF.